The sequence of this T cell receptor beta chain was determined in a study of identical twins. Study outcomes and limitations: The models gave estimates that fell short of the out-of-frame TCR alpha sharing seen in monozygotic twins.

This clonotype was counted a few times. No antigen is known for it. Donors uniformly comprised healthy Caucasians. In TCRdb, the 5' RACE reads were re-called with MiXCR into one record per CDR3 protein. The sample contains a few hundred thousand distinct CDR3 sequences, around 8.8% of which appear only once. The germline gives CDR1 MDHEN, CDR2 SYDVKM. The CDR3 sequence is 13 residues long. Trimming cost V 2 bases and J 4 bases, with 9 bases left between them. This same sample was also part of a study on yellow fever vaccine responses in identical twins.

The sequence came from a woman aged 18-30 years in good health. Sequencing was performed on CD8+ T cells sorted from blood. V and J are TRBV28 and TRBJ2-7; D call uncertain. CDR3 DNA sequence: TGTGCCAGCAGTTTACATCTGCGGTACGAGCAGTACTTC. Translating it yields CASSLHLRYEQYF. The full variable domain, its missing parts supplied by reference TRBV28 and TRBJ2-7, is DVKVTQSSRYLVKRTGEKVFLECVQDMDHENMFWYRQDPGLGLRLIYFSYDVKMKEKGDIPEGYSVSREKKERFSLILESASTNQTSMYLCASSLHLRYEQYFGPGTRLTVT.